This entry features one T cell receptor beta chain sequence. What it binds is unknown. The CDR3 spans 15 residues. V was clipped by 3 bases and J by 4 bases, with 13 bases between them. From germline, CDR1 is SGHNT and CDR2 YYREEE (reference sequence). Profiled with immunoSEQ multiplex PCR; TCRdb holds only in-frame clones, not every one. The repertoire holds nearly 35,000 clones, with around 92% as singletons. The sample comes from a study of chemoradiotherapy in HPV16-positive cancers. Findings and limits, study-wide: In HPV16-positive patients, HPV-responsive T-cell expansion tracked better recurrence-free survival.

The V call is TRBV5-4, the J call TRBJ2-2, with D hard to call. This specimen was blood, taken from a patient who underwent chemoradiotherapy. This TCR came from a human donor with HPV-associated anogenital cancer. This CDR3 reads CASSSEAAPTGELFF. The DNA of the CDR3 is TGTGCCAGCAGCTCAGAGGCGGCTCCCACCGGGGAGCTGTTTTTT.